Each of the 14 T cell receptor beta chains below was sequenced from the same sample in a study of beta chain features in type 1 diabetes. Since all of the isolated RNA was reverse transcribed, expressed TCRB transcripts were what got sequenced. Sequencing used immunoSEQ multiplex PCR; TCRdb keeps in-frame clones, though not all of them. This sample yields hundreds of thousands of clones, of which roughly a sixth are seen a single time; 0.023% belongs to the top ten. The sample taken for sequencing was naive CD4+ T cells from blood. Receptor source: a woman under 30 in good health.

The V and J genes are TRBV7-2 and TRBJ2-7; 10 nucleotides line up with TRBD2. CDR1 and CDR2 from the germline V gene are SGHTA and FQGNSA. Trimming at V came to 5 bases and at J to 4 bases, leaving 8 bases not matched to a gene. CDR3 size: 15 residues. This chain's CDR3 is CASSLSGRAGYEQYF. In DNA, the CDR3 is TGTGCCAGCAGCCTAAGCGGGAGGGCCGGATACGAGCAGTACTTC.

The rearrangement uses TRBV7-8 and TRBJ2-7, with 9 bases that match TRBD1. Germline V gene data show CDR1 as SGHVS and CDR2 as FQNEAQ. There are 15 residues in the CDR3. J gave up 0 bases and V 2 bases, and 2 bases lay outside the gene matches. The CDR3 DNA sequence: TGTGCCAGCAGCTTACGGACAGGGGACTCCTACGAGCAGTACTTC. Its translation: CASSLRTGDSYEQYF.

This clone has just a few counts. The chain employs TRBV2 and TRBJ2-5; D is unresolved. This CDR3 is built from 14 residues. Germline V gives CDR1 SNHLY, CDR2 FYNNEI. Trimming shortened V by 6 bases and J by 7 bases, and 18 bases separated the two germline ends. CDR3 DNA: TGTGCCAGCAGGCCTACCTACCTAGGACGGACCCAGTACTTC. This translates into CASRPTYLGRTQYF. The full variable domain, with the rest looked up from reference TRBV2 and TRBJ2-5, is EPEVTQTPSHQVTQMGQEVILRCVPISNHLYFYWYRQILGQKVEFLVSFYNNEISEKSEIFDDQFSVERPDGSNFTLKIRSTKLEDSAMYFCASRPTYLGRTQYFGPGTRLLVL.

In its sample, this clone was seen a few times. The gene calls are TRBV20-1 and TRBJ2-7, with D perhaps TRBD2 (5 bases). This CDR3 comprises 10 residues. Germline assignment: CDR1 DFQATT and CDR2 SNEGSKA (reference sequence). The V and J ends lost 8 bases and 4 bases respectively, with 9 bases between them. CDR3 DNA: TGCAGTACCCGGGGTTACGAGCAGTACTTC. This encodes CSTRGYEQYF.

The V and J genes are TRBV10-3 and TRBJ2-1; D is perhaps TRBD1 (5 bases). The germline V gene encodes CDR1 ENHRY and CDR2 SYGVKD. V shed 6 bases and J shed 8 bases, with 11 bases lying between them. The CDR3 consists of 12 residues. The CDR3 spells CAIRGPDHEQFF. The CDR3 DNA follows: TGTGCCATCAGGGGGCCTGATCATGAGCAGTTCTTC.

This clone was counted a few times. The J gene is TRBJ2-1, the V gene TRBV9, with TRBD2 matching 11 bases. The CDR3 runs 18 residues. The junction had 12 bases not matched to a gene; V was cut back by 0 bases and J by 7 bases. Germline V gene data show CDR1 as SGDLS and CDR2 as YYNGEE. CDR3 sequence reads: CASSVASTSGRGTNEQFF. The CDR3, as DNA: TGTGCCAGCAGCGTAGCGTCAACTAGCGGGAGAGGTACTAATGAGCAGTTCTTC.

This clone showed up just a few times. The gene calls are TRBV15 and TRBJ2-5, with no clear D. The V end was cut by 0 bases, the J end by 5 bases, with 7 bases between. The length of the CDR3 is 13 residues. Germline V lookup: CDR1 LNHNV, CDR2 YYDKDF (reference sequence). The CDR3 loop reads CATSRDRTETQYF. CDR3 DNA: TGTGCCACCAGCAGAGATAGAACGGAGACCCAGTACTTC.

The sample holds a few counts of this clone. Other nucleotide sequences in the sample specify the same CDR3. The chain recombines TRBV9 with TRBJ2-1; D call uncertain. The CDR3 is 13 amino acids. V lost 0 bases, J lost 5 bases, and 6 bases lay in between. CDR1 SGDLS and CDR2 YYNGEE come from the germline V gene. DNA for the CDR3: TGTGCCAGCAGCGTAGACAGCCACAATGAGCAGTTCTTC. Amino acids: CASSVDSHNEQFF.

This clone was observed a handful of times. The rearrangement joins TRBV6-5 to TRBJ2-7; D perhaps matches TRBD2 (6 bases). Trimming took 6 bases from V and 2 from J, leaving 11 bases between them. Germline lookup yields CDR1 MNHEY and CDR2 SVGAGI. The CDR3 extends over 13 amino acids. This chain's CDR3 is CASRASSAYEQYF. For the CDR3, the DNA is TGTGCCAGCAGGGCATCTAGCGCCTACGAGCAGTACTTC.

The J gene is TRBJ1-2, the V gene TRBV15, with a tentative D call TRBD1 (6 bases). Trimming took off 1 base at V and 8 bases at J, with 17 bases between the two ends. Germline V gene lookup returns CDR1 LNHNV and CDR2 YYDKDF (reference sequence). The CDR3 runs to 15 residues. CDR3 sequence reads: CATSRVRGDGGGYTF. CDR3 nucleotide sequence: TGTGCCACCAGCAGAGTAAGGGGGGACGGAGGCGGCTACACCTTC.

This clone was observed a handful of times. This chain connects TRBV7-2 to TRBJ1-1; TRBD1 is a possible D gene (5 bases). Germline assignment: CDR1 SGHTA and CDR2 FQGNSA. Trimming pared 2 bases from V and 4 bases from J, leaving 20 bases between. The CDR3 has 17 amino acids. The CDR3 DNA follows: TGTGCCAGCAGCTTATATTCATGGGCCAGGGACGGCACTGAAGCTTTCTTT. Translation: CASSLYSWARDGTEAFF.

The rearrangement uses TRBV25-1 and TRBJ2-5, with D unclear. This CDR3 is 13 amino acids long. Germline V gene lookup returns CDR1 MGHDK and CDR2 SYGVNS. V lost 1 base, J lost 8 bases, and 11 bases lay in between. The CDR3 here is CASSESWLETQYF. The CDR3 bases are TGTGCCAGCAGTGAATCGTGGTTAGAAACCCAGTACTTC.

The V gene is TRBV9, the J gene TRBJ1-5; maybe TRBD1 (5 bases). CDR3 size: 15 residues. From germline, CDR1 is SGDLS and CDR2 YYNGEE. V was shortened by 3 bases and J by 6 bases, with 16 bases between the two germline ends. The CDR3 DNA sequence: TGTGCCAGCAGCGAGGGGTCGGCAGGGCTTCAGCCCCAGCATTTT. The encoded protein is CASSEGSAGLQPQHF.

The chain combines TRBV4-3 with TRBJ1-5; no definite D call. Trimming left V 0 bases short and J 3 bases short, with 9 bases between. The germline gives CDR1 LGHNA, CDR2 YSLEER. This CDR3 region has 15 residues. In nucleotides, the CDR3 is TGCGCCAGCAGCCAAGATTCCGGGATCAATCAGCCCCAGCATTTT. Translated: CASSQDSGINQPQHF.